The 31 T cell receptor beta chains in this list originate from one sample, sequenced in a study of cytomegalovirus exposure and HLA in healthy donors. PCR employed 60 Vbeta and 13 Jbeta primers. Generated by immunoSEQ multiplex PCR, the TCRdb table keeps only in-frame clones and is missing some. Seen here are some 110,000 clones, roughly 82% observed once, and the top ten hold less than 2%. The specimen sequenced was PBMCs. These receptor sequences come from a man in his fifties or sixties in good health and CMV-seronegative.

As regards this clone: At one end, the junction sequence differs from germline, possibly due to a read error. This chain links TRBV6-6 with TRBJ1-5; no firm D call. The CDR3 is 12 residues long. The germline gives CDR1 MNHNY, CDR2 SVGAGI (reference sequence). CDR3 bases: TGTGCTAGCAAGGAGGGAAATCAGCCCCAGCATTTT. Translation: CASKEGNQPQHF.

This chain links TRBV18 with TRBJ2-2; maybe TRBD1 (5 bases). With 4 bases removed from V and 5 bases from J, the gap between germline ends came to 17 bases. The CDR3 spans 16 residues. The germline CDR1 and CDR2 sequences are KGHSH and LQKENI. The CDR3 nucleotides read TGTGCCAGCTCACACTCCAGGGTGGGCGAGACCGGGGAGCTGTTTTTT. As protein: CASSHSRVGETGELFF.

This clone turned up a few times. CDR3 in amino acids: CASSLTFTGYEQYF. The CDR3, as DNA: TGTGCCAGCAGCTTAACGTTTACGGGCTACGAGCAGTACTTC. This sequence joins TRBV7-3 and TRBJ2-7, with no clear D. V gave up 0 bases and J gave up 3 bases, with 9 bases separating them. Per germline, CDR1 SGHTA and CDR2 FQGTGA. The CDR3 sequence is 14 residues long.

A remark on this clone: Other DNA sequences from this sample encode an identical CDR3 as well. The chain has TRBV11-2 and TRBJ1-5; possible D gene TRBD1, 6 bases. The CDR3 runs 15 residues. The germline gives CDR1 SGHAT, CDR2 FQNNGV. V was shortened by 6 bases and J by 1 base, with 13 bases between the two germline ends. The CDR3 nucleotides are TGTGCCAGCAGTAGGACAGCAAACAGCAATCAGCCCCAGCATTTT. Translated: CASSRTANSNQPQHF. Using reference TRBV11-2 and TRBJ1-5 for the parts outside the CDR3, the full variable domain is EAGVAQSPRYKIIEKRQSVAFWCNPISGHATLYWYQQILGQGPKLLIQFQNNGVVDDSQLPKDRFSAERLKGVDSTLKIQPAKLEDSAVYLCASSRTANSNQPQHFGDGTRLSIL.

The genes are TRBV19 and TRBJ1-2; TRBD1 agrees at 7 bases. The CDR3 contains 14 residues. CDR1 is LNHDA and CDR2 is SQIVND in the germline V gene (reference sequence). V lost 7 bases and J lost 6; bases outside the gene matches: 11. Here the CDR3 reads CASTSLQGNHGYTF. The DNA of the CDR3 is TGTGCCAGTACCAGCCTACAGGGGAACCATGGCTACACCTTC.

The genes are TRBV18 and TRBJ2-4; D gene unclear. From germline, CDR1 is KGHSH and CDR2 LQKENI. The CDR3 loop spans 13 amino acids. V was shortened by 8 bases and J by 7 bases, with 15 bases between the two germline ends. The DNA of the CDR3 is TGTGCCAGCGCCCCGAGCCGAGAGAACATTCAGTACTTC. Translating gives CASAPSRENIQYF.

The chain has TRBV10-1 and TRBJ1-5, with D perhaps TRBD1 (5 bases). CDR3 size: 16 residues. Looked up from germline, CDR1 is WNHNN and CDR2 is SYGVQD (reference sequence). Trimming left V 4 bases short and J 9 bases short, with 22 bases between. The CDR3 region has the DNA TGCGCCAGCAGTGTTGGAGGGGACCGATGGGCGACGCCCCAGCATTTT. Its translation is CASSVGGDRWATPQHF.

The V and J genes are TRBV5-4 and TRBJ2-1; 9 positions match TRBD2. The CDR3 contains 16 residues. V lost 6 bases and J lost 0; bases outside the gene matches: 7. Germline V gives CDR1 SGHNT, CDR2 YYREEE (reference sequence). The CDR3: CASIAGGTLSYNEQFF. In DNA, the CDR3 is TGTGCCAGCATCGCGGGGGGGACCCTCTCCTACAATGAGCAGTTCTTC. The whole variable domain, filled in from reference TRBV5-4 and TRBJ2-1, reads ETGVTQSPTHLIKTRGQQVTLRCSSQSGHNTVSWYQQALGQGPQFIFQYYREEENGRGNFPPRFSGLQFPNYSSELNVNALELDDSALYLCASIAGGTLSYNEQFFGPGTRLTVL.

The rearrangement links TRBV19 to TRBJ2-1; 9 bases agree with TRBD1. CDR3 length equals 13 residues. Trimming cost V 6 bases and J 6 bases; bases outside gene matches: 3. The germline V gene has CDR1 LNHDA and CDR2 SQIVND (reference sequence). CDR3 sequence: CASSGTGSNEQFF. The CDR3 DNA sequence: TGTGCCAGTAGCGGGACAGGGTCCAATGAGCAGTTCTTC.

The gene calls are TRBV11-2 and TRBJ1-5; D is ambiguous. The CDR3 is 15 residues long. Germline V gene lookup returns CDR1 SGHAT and CDR2 FQNNGV. V was cut by 0 bases and J by 2 bases, with 8 bases left in between. The CDR3 loop is CASSLDLAGNQPQHF. CDR3 coding DNA: TGTGCCAGCAGCTTAGATCTGGCAGGCAATCAGCCCCAGCATTTT.

The chain is built from TRBV4-3 and TRBJ2-3, with unresolved D. Germline V lookup: CDR1 LGHNA, CDR2 YSLEER. CDR3 length: 15 residues. The V and J ends lost 0 bases and 0 bases respectively, with 7 bases between them. This chain's CDR3 is CASSQETSSTDTQYF. CDR3 sequence (DNA): TGCGCCAGCAGCCAAGAAACCAGTAGCACAGATACGCAGTATTTT.

V usage is TRBV5-4 and J usage is TRBJ2-2; TRBD2 aligns across 10 bases. The CDR3 consists of 15 residues. The trim removed 4 bases at V and 4 bases at J, leaving 4 bases unmatched. The germline V gene encodes CDR1 SGHNT and CDR2 YYREEE (reference sequence). CDR3 nucleotide sequence: TGTGCCAGCAGCCCCTGGACTAGCGGCACCGGGGAGCTGTTTTTT. Residues: CASSPWTSGTGELFF.

The genes are TRBV5-1 and TRBJ1-2; the match to TRBD1 covers 7 bases. J was trimmed by 6 bases and V by 4 bases; bases with no gene match: 6. Germline V gives CDR1 SGHRS, CDR2 YFSETQ. The CDR3 has 13 amino acids. CDR3 loop: CASSGGTADGYTF. For the CDR3, the DNA is TGCGCCAGCAGCGGAGGGACAGCCGATGGCTACACCTTC.

The gene calls are TRBV29-1 and TRBJ2-5; TRBD1 aligns across 7 bases. This CDR3 spans 13 amino acids. From germline, CDR1 is SQVTM and CDR2 ANQGSEA. V shed 5 bases and J 3 bases; nucleotides not matched to a gene: 6. As DNA, the CDR3 is TGCAGCGTTTACGGGACAGCAAAAGAGACCCAGTACTTC. Amino acid sequence: CSVYGTAKETQYF.

The chain carries TRBV7-2 and TRBJ1-2, with 8 nucleotides matching TRBD1. The CDR3 length is 14 residues. CDR1 is SGHTA and CDR2 is FQGNSA in the germline V gene. The V and J ends lost 4 bases and 4 bases, in that order; junction bases with no gene match: 5. CDR3 nucleotides: TGTGCCAGCAGCTCGAGAGACAGGGGCTATGGCTACACCTTC. Translating gives CASSSRDRGYGYTF.

This clone was found a few times. The chain carries TRBV7-3 and TRBJ1-3, with unresolved D. Per germline, CDR1 SGHTA and CDR2 FQGTGA. The CDR3 is 13 residues long. V lost 8 bases and J 0 bases, leaving 8 bases between the germline ends. CDR3 sequence reads: CASGPDSGNTIYF. DNA for the CDR3: TGTGCCAGCGGGCCGGACTCTGGAAACACCATATATTTT.

This clone was counted between two and nine times. This rearrangement joins TRBV5-6 to TRBJ1-6; D remains unclear. The CDR3 covers 16 residues. From germline, CDR1 is SGHDT and CDR2 YYEEEE. Between the trimmed V and J ends, which lost 5 bases and 2 bases, there was a span of 14 bases. CDR3 amino acids: CASRAAFLTYNSPLHF. The CDR3 DNA reads as TGTGCCAGCAGGGCTGCCTTTTTAACCTATAATTCACCCCTCCACTTT.

The chain couples TRBV2 to TRBJ2-3; D is undetermined. The germline CDR1 and CDR2 sequences are SNHLY and FYNNEI. CDR3 size: 13 residues. The V end was cut by 6 bases, the J end by 1 base, with 8 bases between. CDR3 in amino acids: CASRALGTDTQYF. CDR3 DNA: TGTGCCAGCAGGGCCCTTGGCACAGATACGCAGTATTTT.

This chain uses TRBV7-2 with TRBJ2-4; D unresolved. The J call is uncertain, as TRBJ2-1 better fits the DNA end. The CDR3 is made up of 16 amino acids. Per germline, CDR1 SGHTA and CDR2 FQGNSA. DNA of the CDR3: TGTGCCAGCAGCCCCCAAATAGCTAGCTCCTACAATGAGCAGTTCTTC. It codes for CASSPQIASSYNEQFF.

The chain links TRBV25-1 to TRBJ1-3, with 7 bases fitting TRBD1. CDR1 and CDR2 (germline): MGHDK, SYGVNS. The CDR3 loop spans 15 amino acids. The J segment lost 5 bases and the V segment lost 3 bases, leaving 7 bases of the junction unmatched. The CDR3 DNA sequence: TGTGCCAGCAGTGATGTGGGACAGCTTCGAAACACCATATATTTT. Amino acids: CASSDVGQLRNTIYF.

Comments on this clone: At one end, the junction sequence differs from germline, possibly due to a read error. The same CDR3 can be traced to other DNA sequences in this sample. The chain uses TRBV19 and TRBJ1-1, with TRBD1 as a possible D gene (6 bases). This CDR3 region has 14 residues. From germline, CDR1 is LNHDA and CDR2 SQIVND (reference sequence). The CDR3 spells CASQRQGRNTEAFF. Written as DNA, the CDR3 is TGTGCCAGCCAGCGGCAGGGGCGGAACACTGAAGCCTTCTTT.

The J gene is TRBJ1-5, the V gene TRBV2; 8 bases are shared with TRBD1. Per germline, CDR1 SNHLY and CDR2 FYNNEI. This CDR3 comprises 14 residues. V lost 6 bases and J lost 4; bases outside the gene matches: 5. CDR3 residues: CASRDRATNQPQHF. The DNA of the CDR3 is TGTGCCAGCAGGGACAGGGCCACAAATCAGCCCCAGCATTTT. Full variable domain (outside the CDR3, taken from reference TRBV2 and TRBJ1-5): EPEVTQTPSHQVTQMGQEVILRCVPISNHLYFYWYRQILGQKVEFLVSFYNNEISEKSEIFDDQFSVERPDGSNFTLKIRSTKLEDSAMYFCASRDRATNQPQHFGDGTRLSIL.

The chain has TRBV28 and TRBJ2-5; D call uncertain. V was pared by 2 bases and J by 4 bases, with 8 bases between. CDR1 is MDHEN, CDR2 SYDVKM, per germline. The CDR3 extends over 13 amino acids. The CDR3 protein is CASSLGQPETQYF. The CDR3 DNA follows: TGTGCCAGCAGTTTAGGGCAGCCAGAGACCCAGTACTTC.

The chain links TRBV10-3 to TRBJ1-1, with unresolved D. In germline, CDR1 is ENHRY, CDR2 SYGVKD. The CDR3 is 15 amino acids. Trimming removed 0 bases at V and 1 base at J, with 9 bases between. The CDR3 DNA sequence: TGTGCCATCAGTGAGTCTGGGAGAGAGAACACTGAAGCTTTCTTT. Amino acid sequence: CAISESGRENTEAFF.

The chain recombines TRBV6-5 with TRBJ1-6; TRBD1 matches 8 bases. This CDR3 region has 12 residues. J lost 13 bases, V lost 7 bases, and 6 bases had no gene match. The germline CDR1 and CDR2 sequences are MNHEY and SVGAGI. CDR3 amino acids: CASKPRGHPLHF. CDR3 DNA sequence: TGTGCCAGCAAACCCAGGGGGCACCCCCTCCACTTT.

This chain links TRBV5-1 with TRBJ2-7; TRBD1 aligns across 9 bases. V shed 2 bases and J 3 bases; nucleotides not matched to a gene: 3. CDR1 is SGHRS, CDR2 YFSETQ, per germline. The CDR3 consists of 14 residues. CDR3 nucleotides: TGCGCCAGCAGCTTTATGACAGGGGGCTACGAGCAGTACTTC. This gives the protein CASSFMTGGYEQYF. The full variable domain, its missing parts supplied by reference TRBV5-1 and TRBJ2-7, is KAGVTQTPRYLIKTRGQQVTLSCSPISGHRSVSWYQQTPGQGLQFLFEYFSETQRNKGNFPGRFSGRQFSNSRSEMNVSTLELGDSALYLCASSFMTGGYEQYFGPGTRLTVT.

DNA for the CDR3: TGTGCCATCAGTGAGTCCTCGACAGGGAGCTATGGCTACACCTTC. Amino acid sequence: CAISESSTGSYGYTF. The chain has TRBV10-3 and TRBJ1-2, with 7 bases aligning to TRBD1. This CDR3 is 15 amino acids long. V shed 0 bases and J 4 bases; nucleotides not matched to a gene: 5. Germline V gene sequence: CDR1 ENHRY, CDR2 SYGVKD.

This clone was picked up one time. The chain uses TRBV5-1 and TRBJ1-6, with D possibly matching TRBD1 (5 bases). V was clipped by 0 bases and J by 10 bases, with 8 bases between them. The length of the CDR3 is 13 residues. Germline V gene lookup returns CDR1 SGHRS and CDR2 YFSETQ. The CDR3 nucleotides read TGCGCCAGCAGCTTGGACAGGCAATCACCCCTCCACTTT. As protein: CASSLDRQSPLHF.

The chain has TRBV6-4 and TRBJ1-5; maybe TRBD1 (5 bases). The V and J ends lost 0 bases and 3 bases respectively, with 6 bases between them. CDR3 size: 14 residues. In germline, CDR1 is MRHNA, CDR2 SNTAGT. The CDR3 sequence: CASSDSTDNQPQHF. CDR3 sequence (DNA): TGTGCCAGCAGTGACTCGACAGACAATCAGCCCCAGCATTTT.

This chain joins TRBV10-3 and TRBJ1-1, with 9 bases fitting TRBD1. Germline values: CDR1 ENHRY, CDR2 SYGVKD. The CDR3 contains 17 residues. The J segment lost 1 base and the V segment lost 2 bases, leaving 8 bases of the junction unmatched. Written as DNA, the CDR3 is TGTGCCATCAGTGAGCCCGGACAGGGGTCACCGAACACTGAAGCTTTCTTT. Its translation is CAISEPGQGSPNTEAFF.

The CDR3 nucleotides read TGCGCCAGCAGTGCCAGCGGGGGGGCAACTGAGCAGTTCTTC. As protein: CASSASGGATEQFF. The chain uses TRBV10-1 and TRBJ2-1; 10 nucleotides line up with TRBD2. CDR3 length: 14 residues. V dropped 4 bases and J dropped 9; count of bases not matched to a gene: 6. CDR1 WNHNN and CDR2 SYGVQD come from the germline V gene (reference sequence).